A selection of T cell receptor beta chains follows, all from one sample in a study of blood T cell repertoires in COVID-19. Measured with immunoSEQ multiplex PCR; TCRdb has only the in-frame clones, and not every one. The sample yields 250,000 to 400,000 clones, roughly 90% seen once. Sequenced: PBMCs or T cells enriched from blood (not recorded which). All receptors derive from a man in his 60s who had recovered from COVID-19. Each CDR3 is given with its conserved first and last residue. A D gene is named only where the DNA matches it firmly. Only part of the rows carry a size: once, few, many, or a class if the clone is expanded.

size	V	D	J	DNA	CDR3
.	TRBV5-5	TRBD1	TRBJ1-1	TGTGCCAGCAGACGGACAGGGAAGGGCGACACTGAAGCTTTCTTT	CASRRTGKGDTEAFF
.	TRBV7-6	TRBD2	TRBJ2-1	TGTGCCAGCAGCTTAATCACTAGCGGGGCCAATGAGCAGTTCTTC	CASSLITSGANEQFF
.	TRBV7-8	.	TRBJ1-3	TGTGCCAGCAGCTTAGTGGGCCCAGGAAACACCATATATTTT	CASSLVGPGNTIYF
.	TRBV4-1	TRBD1	TRBJ1-3	TGCGCCAGCAGCCAGAGCCCGGGACAGGGAAACACCATATATTTT	CASSQSPGQGNTIYF
.	TRBV5-1	TRBD1	TRBJ1-1	TGCGCCAGCAGGCGAGGGGACAGTGAAGCTTTCTTT	CASRRGDSEAFF
few	TRBV6-5	.	TRBJ1-4	TGTGCCAGCAGGGAGTTTGGTGGCGGTGAAAAACTGTTTTTT	CASREFGGGEKLFF
.	TRBV27	.	TRBJ1-1	TGTGCCAGCAGTTACAGAGAGAACACTGAAGCTTTCTTT	CASSYRENTEAFF
.	TRBV30	TRBD1	TRBJ2-7	TGTGCCTCGAAGGGACAGGGGCTAGGCGAGCAGTACTTC	CASKGQGLGEQYF
.	TRBV18	.	TRBJ1-1	TGTGCCAGCTCCCCCCTACAGGGCACTGAAGCTTTCTTT	CASSPLQGTEAFF
.	TRBV7-2	TRBD2	TRBJ2-5	TGTGCCAGCAGCGCCAACCTAGCGGGGTCTGAGACCCAGTACTTC	CASSANLAGSETQYF
.	TRBV3-1/TRBV3-2	.	TRBJ1-2	TGTGCCAGCAGCCCGACCCTGGCGGGGTATGGCTACACCTTC	CASSPTLAGYGYTF
.	TRBV19	.	TRBJ1-1	TGTGCCAGTAGGGGGGAGGGGAGGGTCACTGAAGCTTTCTTT	CASRGEGRVTEAFF